The 18 T cell receptor beta chains below were found in one sample sequenced in a study of blood T cell repertoires in COVID-19. The method was immunoSEQ multiplex PCR; TCRdb's version includes in-frame clones alone and lacks a portion of them. The table has around 100,000 clones, approximately 83% seen once. Sequencing was done on a sample of peripheral blood. The receptors shown here come from a woman aged 70-85 years with acute or convalescent COVID-19.

This clone has a single count. The chain joins TRBV5-4 to TRBJ2-7; the D gene is possibly TRBD2 (6 bases). Germline CDR1 reads SGHNT; CDR2 reads YYREEE (reference sequence). Between the trimmed V and J ends, which lost 0 bases and 3 bases, there was a span of 10 bases. This CDR3 is built from 14 residues. For the CDR3, the DNA is TGTGCCAGCAGCTTGGCGGGAGCGGTCTACGAGCAGTACTTC. Its translation is CASSLAGAVYEQYF. The whole variable domain, filled in from reference TRBV5-4 and TRBJ2-7, reads ETGVTQSPTHLIKTRGQQVTLRCSSQSGHNTVSWYQQALGQGPQFIFQYYREEENGRGNFPPRFSGLQFPNYSSELNVNALELDDSALYLCASSLAGAVYEQYFGPGTRLTVT.

This chain joins TRBV5-1 and TRBJ1-2; D possibly corresponds to TRBD1 (5 bases). The CDR3 loop spans 13 amino acids. In germline, CDR1 is SGHRS, CDR2 YFSETQ. V was cut by 3 bases and J by 2 bases, with 8 bases left in between. The CDR3 is CASSSRANYGYTF. For the CDR3, the DNA is TGCGCCAGCAGCTCCAGGGCCAACTATGGCTACACCTTC.

The V and J genes are TRBV27 and TRBJ1-5; TRBD1 is a possible D gene (6 bases). Germline values: CDR1 MNHEY, CDR2 SMNVEV (reference sequence). V dropped 5 bases and J dropped 1 base, with 12 bases sitting between them. The CDR3 length is 15 residues. As DNA, the CDR3 is TGTGCCAGCAGTAAGACAGGACTGAGCAATCAGCCCCAGCATTTT. This translates into CASSKTGLSNQPQHF.

The chain joins TRBV19 to TRBJ2-1; weak D call: TRBD2 (7 bases). The germline CDR1 and CDR2 sequences are LNHDA and SQIVND (reference sequence). V was shortened by 1 base and J by 9 bases, with 10 bases between the two germline ends. CDR3 length: 13 amino acids. The CDR3 DNA reads TGTGCCAGTAGTATAGTAGGGGGGGGTGAGCAGTTCTTC. Translating gives CASSIVGGGEQFF.

The chain recombines TRBV7-3 with TRBJ2-1, with 10 bases lining up with TRBD2. The CDR3 loop spans 15 amino acids. The V segment lost 1 base and the J segment 9 bases; nucleotides outside the gene matches: 6. In germline, CDR1 is SGHTA, CDR2 FQGTGA. The CDR3 spells CASSLSPAGGTEQFF. DNA for the CDR3: TGTGCCAGCAGCTTAAGTCCAGCGGGAGGGACTGAGCAGTTCTTC.

This chain uses TRBV11-2 with TRBJ2-7; 9 nucleotides line up with TRBD1. V lost 1 base to trimming and J lost 1 base; unmatched junction nucleotides: 8. Per germline, CDR1 SGHAT and CDR2 FQNNGV. This CDR3 is built from 17 residues. CDR3 residues: CASSLGGGQGGSYEQYF. Here the CDR3 DNA reads TGTGCCAGCAGCTTAGGAGGGGGACAGGGAGGTTCCTACGAGCAGTACTTC. Variable domain in full (rest from reference TRBV11-2 and TRBJ2-7): EAGVAQSPRYKIIEKRQSVAFWCNPISGHATLYWYQQILGQGPKLLIQFQNNGVVDDSQLPKDRFSAERLKGVDSTLKIQPAKLEDSAVYLCASSLGGGQGGSYEQYFGPGTRLTVT.

In this sample, this clone turned up once. This rearrangement joins TRBV5-1 to TRBJ1-2; 8 positions agree with TRBD1. The CDR3 runs to 15 residues. With 4 bases clipped from V and 2 bases from J, the junction kept 7 bases outside the gene matches. CDR1 and CDR2 (germline): SGHRS, YFSETQ. The CDR3 is CASSVSGGGNYGYTF. The DNA for the CDR3 is TGCGCCAGCAGCGTATCAGGGGGCGGGAACTATGGCTACACCTTC. Full variable domain (remainder filled in from reference TRBV5-1 and TRBJ1-2): KAGVTQTPRYLIKTRGQQVTLSCSPISGHRSVSWYQQTPGQGLQFLFEYFSETQRNKGNFPGRFSGRQFSNSRSEMNVSTLELGDSALYLCASSVSGGGNYGYTFGSGTRLTVV.

About this clone itself: A read error may account for a junction end that differs from germline. V and J are TRBV7-6 and TRBJ2-7, with 10 bases matching TRBD2. The CDR3 has 15 amino acids. CDR1 is SGHVS, CDR2 FNYEAQ, per germline. The CDR3 loop reads CASSLAATSSGGGHF. Here the CDR3 DNA reads TGTGCCAGCAGCTTAGCGGCAACTTCTAGCGGGGGCGGCCACTTC.

This chain joins TRBV6-5 and TRBJ2-3; D is possibly TRBD1 (5 bases). The CDR3 has 11 amino acids. Germline V lookup: CDR1 MNHEY, CDR2 SVGAGI. Trimming stripped 6 bases from V and 5 bases from J, with 6 bases between. As DNA, the CDR3 is TGTGCCAGCAGCGGACAAGATACGCAGTATTTT. This translates into CASSGQDTQYF.

J is TRBJ2-7 and V is TRBV19; D is unclear. The CDR3 consists of 13 residues. Germline assignment: CDR1 LNHDA and CDR2 SQIVND (reference sequence). V dropped 7 bases and J dropped 0 bases, with 10 bases sitting between them. CDR3 in amino acids: CASKAPSSYEQYF. The CDR3 region has the DNA TGTGCCAGTAAAGCGCCGAGCTCCTACGAGCAGTACTTC.

As DNA, the CDR3 is TGTGCCAGCAGCTTAGCCCTTAGTAGGGGATCCTACGAGCAGTACTTC. This codes for CASSLALSRGSYEQYF. The chain recombines TRBV7-2 with TRBJ2-7, with D perhaps TRBD1 (5 bases). Germline lookup yields CDR1 SGHTA and CDR2 FQGNSA. The CDR3 consists of 16 residues. V was pared by 0 bases and J by 1 base, with 13 bases between. The entire variable domain, with the rest obtained from reference TRBV7-2 and TRBJ2-7, is as follows: GAGVSQSPSNKVTEKGKDVELRCDPISGHTALYWYRQSLGQGLEFLIYFQGNSAPDKSGLPSDRFSAERTGGSVSTLTIQRTQQEDSAVYLCASSLALSRGSYEQYFGPGTRLTVT.

The gene calls are TRBV5-1 and TRBJ1-1; no clear D. CDR1 is SGHRS, CDR2 YFSETQ, per germline. The CDR3 covers 13 residues. V lost 4 bases and J 1 base, leaving 8 bases between the germline ends. In DNA, the CDR3 is TGCGCCAGCAGCCCCACACCGAACACTGAAGCTTTCTTT. Residues: CASSPTPNTEAFF.

The genes are TRBV18 and TRBJ2-3, with D tentatively TRBD1 (6 bases). Trimming took 4 bases from V and 6 from J, leaving 14 bases between them. CDR3 length: 14 residues. Germline-derived CDR1 and CDR2 are KGHSH and LQKENI. The CDR3 sequence is CASSRGGLMDTQYF. The CDR3 nucleotides are TGTGCCAGCTCACGAGGGGGTCTTATGGATACGCAGTATTTT.

This sequence joins TRBV18 and TRBJ2-7; no clear D gene. Trimming removed 2 bases at V and 7 bases at J, with 15 bases between. The CDR3 length is 14 residues. In germline, CDR1 is KGHSH, CDR2 LQKENI. This chain's CDR3 is CASSPMERGGEQYF. The CDR3 coding sequence is TGTGCCAGCTCACCAATGGAGCGAGGTGGGGAGCAGTACTTC.

This clone was picked up one time. This rearrangement joins TRBV6-5 to TRBJ1-3; D is uncertain. The germline V gene has CDR1 MNHEY and CDR2 SVGAGI. V was cut by 6 bases and J by 4 bases, with 10 bases left in between. This CDR3 region has 13 residues. The CDR3 region has the DNA TGTGCCAGCAGCGGAGGGCTCGGAAACACCATATATTTT. Residues: CASSGGLGNTIYF.

J is TRBJ2-5 and V is TRBV9; 9 bases align to TRBD2. The V segment lost 3 bases and the J segment 8 bases; nucleotides outside the gene matches: 8. This CDR3 is 14 amino acids long. In germline, CDR1 is SGDLS, CDR2 YYNGEE. This CDR3 is CASSGTSAPNTQYF. For the CDR3, the DNA is TGTGCCAGCAGCGGGACTAGCGCTCCCAATACCCAGTACTTC. Full variable domain (rest looked up from reference TRBV9 and TRBJ2-5): DSGVTQTPKHLITATGQRVTLRCSPRSGDLSVYWYQQSLDQGLQFLIQYYNGEERAKGNILERFSAQQFPDLHSELNLSSLELGDSALYFCASSGTSAPNTQYFGPGTRLLVL.

The genes are TRBV19 and TRBJ1-2; 7 bases agree with TRBD1. Germline CDR1 and CDR2: LNHDA and SQIVND (reference sequence). Losses at the gene ends were 6 bases for V and 2 bases for J; bases not matched to a gene: 9. The CDR3 consists of 15 residues. CDR3 amino acids: CASSPGQSENYGYTF. CDR3 DNA: TGTGCCAGTAGCCCGGGACAGTCTGAGAACTATGGCTACACCTTC.

J is TRBJ2-5 and V is TRBV6-2 or TRBV6-3; 14 bases agree with TRBD2. CDR3 length: 17 amino acids. Looked up from germline, CDR1 is MNHEY and CDR2 is SVGEGT. Unmatched junction bases numbered 6, after V lost 5 bases and J lost 1 base. CDR3: CASSPGGLAGVQETQYF. CDR3 DNA sequence: TGTGCCAGCAGTCCCGGGGGACTAGCGGGGGTCCAAGAGACCCAGTACTTC.